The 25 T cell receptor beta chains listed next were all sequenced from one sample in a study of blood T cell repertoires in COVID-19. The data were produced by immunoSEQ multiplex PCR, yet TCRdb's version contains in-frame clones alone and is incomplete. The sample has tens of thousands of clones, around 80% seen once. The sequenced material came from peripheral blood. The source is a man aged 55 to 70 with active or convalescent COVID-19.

CDR3 in amino acids: CASSVAGGPSGADTQYF. The CDR3 DNA follows: TGTGCCAGCAGCGTCGCGGGGGGGCCTTCGGGTGCAGATACGCAGTATTTT. The chain recombines TRBV9 with TRBJ2-3; TRBD2 matches at 9 bases. With 2 bases clipped from V and 4 bases from J, the junction kept 11 bases outside the gene matches. CDR1 and CDR2 (germline): SGDLS, YYNGEE. The length of the CDR3 is 17 residues.

CDR3 loop: CASSVTTGYYEQYF. CDR3 nucleotide sequence: TGTGCCAGCAGCGTAACGACAGGGTATTACGAGCAGTACTTC. The V call is TRBV5-4, the J call TRBJ2-7, with 7 bases identical to TRBD1. With V trimmed by 4 bases and J by 4 bases, 8 bases remained unmatched. This CDR3 is built from 14 residues. Germline V gene data show CDR1 as SGHNT and CDR2 as YYREEE (reference sequence).

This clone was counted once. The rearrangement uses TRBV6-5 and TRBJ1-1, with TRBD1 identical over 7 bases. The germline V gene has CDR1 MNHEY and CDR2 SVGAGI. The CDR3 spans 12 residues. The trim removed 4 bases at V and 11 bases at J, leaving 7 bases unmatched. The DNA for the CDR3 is TGTGCCAGCAGTTCCCCAGGGGGTAGGGCTTTCTTT. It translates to CASSSPGGRAFF.

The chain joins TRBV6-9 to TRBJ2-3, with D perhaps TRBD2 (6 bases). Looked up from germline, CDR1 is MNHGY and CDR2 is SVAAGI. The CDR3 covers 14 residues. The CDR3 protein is CAFKRVDLADTQYF. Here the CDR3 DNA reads TGTGCGTTTAAGCGGGTAGATCTGGCAGATACGCAGTATTTT.

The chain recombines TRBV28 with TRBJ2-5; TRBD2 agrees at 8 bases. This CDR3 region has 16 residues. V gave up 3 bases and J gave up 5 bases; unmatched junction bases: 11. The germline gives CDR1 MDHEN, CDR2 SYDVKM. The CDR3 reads CASSLWPGGGGETQYF. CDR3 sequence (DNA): TGTGCCAGCAGTTTGTGGCCCGGGGGGGGAGGGGAGACCCAGTACTTC.

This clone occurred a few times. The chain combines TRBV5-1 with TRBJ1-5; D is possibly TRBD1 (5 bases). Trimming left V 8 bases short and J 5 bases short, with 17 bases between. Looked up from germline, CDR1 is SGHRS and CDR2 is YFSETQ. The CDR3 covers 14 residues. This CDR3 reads CARGFGQAYQPQHF. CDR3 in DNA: TGCGCCAGGGGGTTCGGACAAGCTTATCAGCCCCAGCATTTT.

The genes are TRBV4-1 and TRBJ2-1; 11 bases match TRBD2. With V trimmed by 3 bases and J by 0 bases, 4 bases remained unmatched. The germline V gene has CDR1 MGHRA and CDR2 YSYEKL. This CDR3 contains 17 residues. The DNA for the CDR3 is TGCGCCAGCAGCCAGGGACTAGCGGACTACTCCTACAATGAGCAGTTCTTC. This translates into CASSQGLADYSYNEQFF.

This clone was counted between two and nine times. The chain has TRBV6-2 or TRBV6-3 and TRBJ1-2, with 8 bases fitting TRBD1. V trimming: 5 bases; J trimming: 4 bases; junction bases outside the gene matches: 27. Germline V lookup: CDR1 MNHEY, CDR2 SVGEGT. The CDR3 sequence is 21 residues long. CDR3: CASSHSPVAGGPPGMGYGYTF. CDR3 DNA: TGTGCCAGCAGTCACAGTCCGGTGGCAGGGGGCCCCCCTGGAATGGGCTATGGCTACACCTTC.

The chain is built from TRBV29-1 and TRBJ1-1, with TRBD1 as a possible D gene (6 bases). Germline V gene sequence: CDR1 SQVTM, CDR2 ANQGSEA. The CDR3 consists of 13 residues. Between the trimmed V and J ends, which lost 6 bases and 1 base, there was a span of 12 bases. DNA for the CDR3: TGCAGCGTCCCGACAGGACCGAACACTGAAGCTTTCTTT. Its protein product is CSVPTGPNTEAFF.

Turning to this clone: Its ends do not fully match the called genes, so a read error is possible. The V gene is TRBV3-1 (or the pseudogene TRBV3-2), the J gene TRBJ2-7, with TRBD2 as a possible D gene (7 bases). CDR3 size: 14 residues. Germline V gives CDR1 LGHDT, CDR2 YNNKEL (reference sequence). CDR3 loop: CASSPPGEAGAPDF. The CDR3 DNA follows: TGTGCCAGCAGCCCACCCGGGGAGGCGGGGGCCCCCGACTTC.

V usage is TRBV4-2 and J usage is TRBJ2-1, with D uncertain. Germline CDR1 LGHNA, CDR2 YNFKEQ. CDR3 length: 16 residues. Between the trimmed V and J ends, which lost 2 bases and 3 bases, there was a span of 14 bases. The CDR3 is CASSQLDGQIYNEQFF. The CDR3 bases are TGTGCCAGCAGCCAACTAGACGGTCAGATCTACAATGAGCAGTTCTTC.

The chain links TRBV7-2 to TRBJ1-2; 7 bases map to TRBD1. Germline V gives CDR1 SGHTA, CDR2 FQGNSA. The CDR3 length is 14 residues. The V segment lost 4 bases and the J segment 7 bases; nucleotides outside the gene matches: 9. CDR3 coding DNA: TGTGCCAGCAGCTCCAACAGGGGTGTTCGTGGCTACACCTTC. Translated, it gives CASSSNRGVRGYTF.

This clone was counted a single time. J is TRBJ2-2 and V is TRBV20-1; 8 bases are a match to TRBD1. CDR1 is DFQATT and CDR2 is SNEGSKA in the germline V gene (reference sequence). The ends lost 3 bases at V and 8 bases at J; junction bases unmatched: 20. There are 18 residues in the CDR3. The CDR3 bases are TGCAGTGCTAGTCCCGACAGGGGCGCGCGCGCGGGTGCGGGGGAGCTGTTTTTT. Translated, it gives CSASPDRGARAGAGELFF.

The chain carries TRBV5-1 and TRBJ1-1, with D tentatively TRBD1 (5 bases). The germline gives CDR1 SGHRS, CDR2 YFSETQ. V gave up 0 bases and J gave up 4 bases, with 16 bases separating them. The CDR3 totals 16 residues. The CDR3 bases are TGCGCCAGCAGCTTGGGAACAGGCCACGGGGGCACTGAAGCTTTCTTT. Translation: CASSLGTGHGGTEAFF.

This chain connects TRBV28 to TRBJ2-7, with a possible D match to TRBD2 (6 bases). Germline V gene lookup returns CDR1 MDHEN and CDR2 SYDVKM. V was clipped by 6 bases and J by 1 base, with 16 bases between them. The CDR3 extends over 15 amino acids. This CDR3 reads CASRFFPGTSYEQYF. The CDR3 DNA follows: TGTGCCAGCAGGTTTTTCCCAGGGACTTCCTACGAGCAGTACTTC.

The CDR3 nucleotides are TGTGCCAGCAGCCACGGTAGCTCCTACGAGCAGTACTTC. It encodes CASSHGSSYEQYF. The V and J genes are TRBV5-4 and TRBJ2-7, with no clear D. Germline-derived CDR1 and CDR2 are SGHNT and YYREEE (reference sequence). The CDR3 loop spans 13 amino acids. Between the trimmed V and J ends, which lost 4 bases and 0 bases, there was a span of 8 bases. The full variable domain, its missing parts supplied by reference TRBV5-4 and TRBJ2-7, is ETGVTQSPTHLIKTRGQQVTLRCSSQSGHNTVSWYQQALGQGPQFIFQYYREEENGRGNFPPRFSGLQFPNYSSELNVNALELDDSALYLCASSHGSSYEQYFGPGTRLTVT.

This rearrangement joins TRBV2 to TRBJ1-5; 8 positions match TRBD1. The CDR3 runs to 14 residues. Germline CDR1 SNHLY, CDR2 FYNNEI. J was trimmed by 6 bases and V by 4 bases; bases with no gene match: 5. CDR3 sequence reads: CASSGQGAVQPQHF. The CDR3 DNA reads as TGTGCCAGCAGTGGGCAGGGGGCGGTTCAGCCCCAGCATTTT.

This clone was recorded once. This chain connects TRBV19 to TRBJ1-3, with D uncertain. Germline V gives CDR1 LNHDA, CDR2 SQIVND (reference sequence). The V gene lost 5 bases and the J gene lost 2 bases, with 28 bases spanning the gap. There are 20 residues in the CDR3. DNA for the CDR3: TGTGCCAGTAGTCCATACGTGACTGCGTCGGGTGGCAAACCTGGAAACACCATATATTTT. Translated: CASSPYVTASGGKPGNTIYF.

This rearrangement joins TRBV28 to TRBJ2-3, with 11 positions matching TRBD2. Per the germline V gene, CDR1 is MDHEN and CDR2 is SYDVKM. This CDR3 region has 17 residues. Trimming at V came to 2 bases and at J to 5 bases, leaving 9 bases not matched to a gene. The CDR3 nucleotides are TGTGCCAGCAGTTTACTTGTTAGCGGGGGGGCCTTAGATACGCAGTATTTT. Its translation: CASSLLVSGGALDTQYF.

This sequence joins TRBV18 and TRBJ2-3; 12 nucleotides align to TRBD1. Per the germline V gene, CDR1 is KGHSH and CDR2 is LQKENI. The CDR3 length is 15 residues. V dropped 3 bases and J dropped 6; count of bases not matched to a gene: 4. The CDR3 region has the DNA TGTGCCAGCTCACCGGCGGGACAGGGGGCGGATACGCAGTATTTT. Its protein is CASSPAGQGADTQYF.

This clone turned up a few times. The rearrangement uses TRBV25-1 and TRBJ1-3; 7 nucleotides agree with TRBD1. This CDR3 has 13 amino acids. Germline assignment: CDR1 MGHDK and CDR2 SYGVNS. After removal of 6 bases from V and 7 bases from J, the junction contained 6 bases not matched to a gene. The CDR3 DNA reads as TGTGCCAGCAGGCGACAGGGAAGGAACACCATATATTTT. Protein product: CASRRQGRNTIYF.

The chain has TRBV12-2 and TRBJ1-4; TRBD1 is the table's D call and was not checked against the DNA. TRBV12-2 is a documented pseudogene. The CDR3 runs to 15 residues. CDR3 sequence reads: CASRLEDRGCEKLFF. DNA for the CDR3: TGTGCAAGTCGCTTAGAAGACAGGGGTTGCGAAAAACTGTTTTTT.

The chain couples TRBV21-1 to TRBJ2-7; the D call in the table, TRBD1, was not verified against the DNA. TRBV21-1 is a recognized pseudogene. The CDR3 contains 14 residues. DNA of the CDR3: TGTGCCAGCACCGACAGCAAGGTTAGTTACGAGCAGTACTTC. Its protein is CASTDSKVSYEQYF.

In DNA, the CDR3 is TGCGCCAGCAGCCAAGATGCCGGCAATGAGCAGTTCTTC. Translated, it gives CASSQDAGNEQFF. This sequence joins TRBV4-3 and TRBJ2-1, with unresolved D. Germline CDR1 is LGHNA and CDR2 is YSLEER. Deletions cut 0 bases from V and 6 bases from J, with 6 bases between. The CDR3 loop spans 13 amino acids.

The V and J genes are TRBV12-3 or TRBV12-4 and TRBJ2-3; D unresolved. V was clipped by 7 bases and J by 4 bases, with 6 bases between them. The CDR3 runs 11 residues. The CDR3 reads CASTSADTQYF. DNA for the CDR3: TGTGCCAGCACCTCAGCAGATACGCAGTATTTT.